Listed here are 26 T cell receptor beta chains from one sample, sequenced in a study of T cell repertoires in cytomegalovirus infection. TCRdb re-analysed the reads in MiXCR, keeping a single row per CDR3 protein. The table lists about 340,000 distinct CDR3 sequences, about 29% of them singletons, with about 19% in the top ten. No cognate antigen is known for these TCRs. This material consisted of cultured PBMCs, taken from culture after CMV antigen stimulation. The receptors originated from a human donor in good health (CMV status not recorded). Some clones in this sample may be carry-over from other donors' samples.

This clonotype was recorded a few times. The chain has TRBV20-1 and TRBJ2-7; 10 positions agree with TRBD2. Germline CDR1 is DFQATT and CDR2 is SNEGSKA (reference sequence). After removal of 0 bases from V and 2 bases from J, the junction contained 4 bases not matched to a gene. The CDR3 covers 15 residues. The CDR3 sequence: CSARDLSGGAYEQYF. Here the CDR3 DNA reads TGCAGTGCTAGAGATCTAAGCGGGGGGGCCTACGAGCAGTACTTC.

This clonotype appeared many times. This chain connects TRBV5-4 to TRBJ2-7; 8 nucleotides match TRBD1. The trim removed 4 bases at V and 6 bases at J, leaving 15 bases unmatched. CDR1 is SGHNT, CDR2 YYREEE, per germline (reference sequence). The CDR3 is made up of 16 amino acids. The CDR3 DNA reads as TGTGCCAGCAGCCAAAACAATGCCGGGACAGGCGCCGAGCAGTACTTC. Its protein product is CASSQNNAGTGAEQYF.

This sequence joins TRBV7-8 and TRBJ2-3; no clear D. The CDR3 has 16 residues. Trimming left V 2 bases short and J 0 bases short, with 12 bases between. The V gene's germline CDR1 is SGHVS and CDR2 FQNEAQ. The CDR3 reads CASSLIRGSSTDTQYF. CDR3 sequence (DNA): TGTGCCAGCAGCTTAATTCGCGGTTCTAGCACAGATACGCAGTATTTT.

The CDR3 DNA follows: TGTGCCAGCAGCTTATCGGCACTGATCAATCAGCCCCAGCATTTT. Amino acids: CASSLSALINQPQHF. The chain carries TRBV7-2 and TRBJ1-5, with D uncertain. Germline CDR1 and CDR2: SGHTA and FQGNSA. Between the trimmed V and J ends, which lost 2 bases and 3 bases, there was a span of 11 bases. The CDR3 is 15 residues long.

Turning to this clonotype: The junction shows a germline mismatch at one end, possibly a read error. The gene calls are TRBV7-8 and TRBJ1-3, with D perhaps TRBD1 (6 bases). Germline V lookup: CDR1 SGHVS, CDR2 FQNEAQ. The length of the CDR3 is 16 residues. The CDR3 is CANSLSLGAAGNTIYF. The CDR3, as DNA: TGTGCCAACAGCTTATCGTTGGGGGCGGCCGGAAACACCATATATTTT. Filled out from reference TRBV7-8 and TRBJ1-3, the complete variable domain reads GAGVSQSPRYKVAKRGQDVALRCDPISGHVSLFWYQQALGQGPEFLTYFQNEAQLDKSGLPSDRFFAERPEGSVSTLKIQRTQQEDSAVYLCANSLSLGAAGNTIYFGEGSWLTVV.

This chain uses TRBV24-1 with TRBJ2-5; D possibly corresponds to TRBD2 (5 bases). Trimming shortened V by 2 bases and J by 4 bases, and 16 bases separated the two germline ends. The V gene's germline CDR1 is KGHDR and CDR2 SFDVKD. The CDR3 covers 16 residues. CDR3 bases: TGTGCCACCAGTGATTCACCCCGGGAAGGTGCAGAGACCCAGTACTTC. Translation: CATSDSPREGAETQYF.

The chain is built from TRBV10-3 and TRBJ2-1, with TRBD1 matching 7 bases. The J segment lost 1 base and the V segment lost 8 bases, leaving 5 bases of the junction unmatched. The germline gives CDR1 ENHRY, CDR2 SYGVKD. The CDR3 consists of 14 residues. The CDR3 here is CAIGGQESYNEQFF. Here the CDR3 DNA reads TGTGCCATCGGCGGACAGGAATCCTACAATGAGCAGTTCTTC.

The table lists this clonotype with many counts. The chain links TRBV28 to TRBJ1-6; no reliable D call. Trimming left V 6 bases short and J 3 bases short, with 3 bases between. Germline V gene sequence: CDR1 MDHEN, CDR2 SYDVKM. The CDR3 consists of 12 residues. The CDR3 protein is CASRIYNSPLHF. DNA of the CDR3: TGTGCCAGCAGAATCTATAATTCACCCCTCCACTTT. Full variable domain (remainder filled in from reference TRBV28 and TRBJ1-6): DVKVTQSSRYLVKRTGEKVFLECVQDMDHENMFWYRQDPGLGLRLIYFSYDVKMKEKGDIPEGYSVSREKKERFSLILESASTNQTSMYLCASRIYNSPLHFGNGTRLTVT.

There are a few counts of this clonotype. The chain uses TRBV6-1 and TRBJ2-1; 14 nucleotides line up with TRBD2. This CDR3 has 15 amino acids. After removal of 3 bases from V and 6 bases from J, the junction contained 1 base not matched to a gene. Germline V CDR1 and CDR2: MNHNS, SASEGT. The CDR3 sequence: CASSEGLAGVNEQFF. Here the CDR3 DNA reads TGTGCCAGCAGTGAGGGACTAGCGGGAGTCAATGAGCAGTTCTTC.

The chain couples TRBV7-2 to TRBJ1-1; D not resolved. Germline V lookup: CDR1 SGHTA, CDR2 FQGNSA. The CDR3 is 14 amino acids. V lost 7 bases and J lost 1, with 13 bases in between. The CDR3 nucleotides read TGTGCCAGCACCCTTACCGTCCCGAACACTGAAGCTTTCTTT. This sequence encodes CASTLTVPNTEAFF.

This clonotype was observed a few times. This chain uses TRBV6-5 with TRBJ1-1, with D possibly TRBD1 on 6 matching bases. With 3 bases removed from V and 4 bases from J, the gap between germline ends came to 9 bases. CDR3 length: 13 amino acids. Germline loops: CDR1 MNHEY, CDR2 SVGAGI. In DNA, the CDR3 is TGTGCCAGCAGTTATGAAGGGGGCACTGAAGCTTTCTTT. This encodes CASSYEGGTEAFF.

This clonotype was seen only a few times. V is TRBV11-1 and J is TRBJ1-5; D gene uncertain. The CDR3 consists of 14 residues. V lost 4 bases and J lost 2, with 9 bases in between. Germline assignment: CDR1 SGHAT and CDR2 FQDESV (reference sequence). Here the CDR3 DNA reads TGTGCCAGCAGCTCCTCGGCGGGCAATCAGCCCCAGCATTTT. This gives the protein CASSSSAGNQPQHF. Filled out from reference TRBV11-1 and TRBJ1-5, the complete variable domain reads EAEVAQSPRYKITEKSQAVAFWCDPISGHATLYWYRQILGQGPELLVQFQDESVVDDSQLPKDRFSAERLKGVDSTLKIQPAELGDSAMYLCASSSSAGNQPQHFGDGTRLSIL.

This clonotype is a singleton in its sample. V gene TRBV7-2 combines with J gene TRBJ2-1; D not resolved. CDR3 size: 12 residues. With 8 bases removed from V and 8 bases from J, the gap between germline ends came to 13 bases. Germline CDR1 is SGHTA and CDR2 is FQGNSA. Here the CDR3 DNA reads TGTGCCAGCCAGCTTTCGATTTATGAGCAGTTCTTC. It yields the protein CASQLSIYEQFF.

The chain joins TRBV20-1 to TRBJ1-1; no clear D gene. V lost 7 bases and J lost 0, with 12 bases in between. The CDR3 has 13 residues. Germline V gives CDR1 DFQATT, CDR2 SNEGSKA (reference sequence). CDR3: CSGAGLMNTEAFF. CDR3 DNA: TGCAGTGGGGCCGGGCTAATGAACACTGAAGCTTTCTTT.

V gene TRBV10-2 combines with J gene TRBJ1-1; 8 positions match TRBD1. This CDR3 is 13 amino acids long. Germline CDR1 is WSHSY and CDR2 is SAAADI. V lost 8 bases, J lost 4 bases, and 6 bases stayed unmatched. The CDR3 is CASAFGQGTEAFF. The DNA for the CDR3 is TGCGCCAGCGCCTTTGGACAGGGCACTGAAGCTTTCTTT.

This chain uses TRBV5-1 with TRBJ2-7; 8 bases are a match to TRBD1. The V gene end was trimmed by 4 bases and the J gene end by 6 bases; junction bases not matched to a gene: 9. This CDR3 is built from 14 residues. Germline values: CDR1 SGHRS, CDR2 YFSETQ. The CDR3 region has the DNA TGCGCCAGCAGCCCCGGACAGGGACAGAGCGAGCAGTACTTC. Translated: CASSPGQGQSEQYF.

The chain couples TRBV3-1 to TRBJ2-7; the match to TRBD2 covers 8 bases. This CDR3 contains 17 residues. V was clipped by 0 bases and J by 0 bases; unmatched bases: 7. Germline CDR1 and CDR2: LGHDT and YNNKEL (reference sequence). The CDR3: CASSQDRPSGFSYEQYF. The CDR3 bases are TGTGCCAGCAGCCAAGATCGGCCTAGCGGGTTCTCCTACGAGCAGTACTTC.

The chain has TRBV24-1 and TRBJ2-5; 12 nucleotides agree with TRBD1. Germline assignment: CDR1 KGHDR and CDR2 SFDVKD. J gave up 5 bases and V 3 bases, and 9 bases lay outside the gene matches. The CDR3 has 17 residues. CDR3 amino acids: CATSDAPGQGASETQYF. The CDR3, as DNA: TGTGCCACCAGTGATGCTCCGGGACAGGGGGCTTCGGAGACCCAGTACTTC.

Ten or more counts support this clonotype. J is TRBJ2-1 and V is TRBV7-2; 11 bases match TRBD2. The CDR3 is 17 residues long. The V gene end was trimmed by 5 bases and the J gene end by 3 bases; junction bases not matched to a gene: 9. The germline V gene has CDR1 SGHTA and CDR2 FQGNSA. This CDR3 is CASSRDGGTSGYNEQFF. CDR3 nucleotides: TGTGCCAGCAGCCGAGACGGTGGGACTAGCGGCTACAATGAGCAGTTCTTC.

This clonotype was counted only a few times. The chain joins TRBV5-1 to TRBJ1-1; no clear D gene. CDR1 and CDR2 from the germline V gene are SGHRS and YFSETQ. The ends were cut back, 2 bases at V and 2 bases at J, with 10 bases in the middle. The CDR3 spans 14 residues. The CDR3 bases are TGCGCCAGCAGCTTCGGCGGCATAAACACTGAAGCTTTCTTT. Its translation: CASSFGGINTEAFF.

The chain couples TRBV7-9 to TRBJ2-7; D possibly corresponds to TRBD2 (6 bases). Per germline, CDR1 SEHNR and CDR2 FQNEAQ (reference sequence). Trimming cost V 7 bases and J 3 bases, with 10 bases left between them. This CDR3 region has 12 residues. The CDR3 loop is CASKPEGYEQYF. DNA of the CDR3: TGTGCCAGCAAACCGGAGGGCTACGAGCAGTACTTC.

The chain joins TRBV6-1 to TRBJ1-5; D ambiguous. The CDR3 runs 15 residues. Per the germline V gene, CDR1 is MNHNS and CDR2 is SASEGT. Between the trimmed V and J ends, which lost 3 bases and 3 bases, there was a span of 12 bases. CDR3: CASSDGPSPNQPQHF. The CDR3 nucleotides read TGTGCCAGCAGTGACGGCCCCAGCCCCAATCAGCCCCAGCATTTT.

CDR3 sequence reads: CASSLFSGGALSTEAFF. The DNA of the CDR3 is TGTGCCAGCAGCTTATTTTCAGGGGGCGCACTTAGCACTGAAGCTTTCTTT. V is TRBV7-8 and J is TRBJ1-1; 8 nucleotides line up with TRBD1. V trimming: 2 bases; J trimming: 4 bases; junction bases outside the gene matches: 12. This CDR3 contains 17 residues. From germline, CDR1 is SGHVS and CDR2 FQNEAQ.

In its sample, this clonotype was seen many times. The chain is built from TRBV7-2 and TRBJ2-7; 8 bases align to TRBD2. Trimming took 1 base from V and 2 from J; bases not matched to a gene: 4. Germline lookup yields CDR1 SGHTA and CDR2 FQGNSA. The CDR3 has 15 amino acids. The CDR3 bases are TGTGCCAGCAGCTTAGTTACTAGCGGCACCTACGAGCAGTACTTC. Protein: CASSLVTSGTYEQYF.

The DNA for the CDR3 is TGTGCCAGTAGGCGACGACAGGGGGATCAGCCCCAGCATTTT. Translated, it gives CASRRRQGDQPQHF. The chain carries TRBV19 and TRBJ1-5, with 9 bases aligning to TRBD1. This CDR3 is built from 14 residues. After removal of 6 bases from V and 5 bases from J, the junction contained 5 bases not matched to a gene. The V gene's germline CDR1 is LNHDA and CDR2 SQIVND (reference sequence).

This sequence joins TRBV16 and TRBJ1-1; a possible D gene is TRBD1 (6 bases). CDR3 length equals 15 residues. Trimming shortened V by 1 base and J by 3 bases, and 12 bases separated the two germline ends. Germline V CDR1 and CDR2: KGHSY, FQNENV. This chain's CDR3 is CASSQYRVGDTEAFF. The CDR3 nucleotides are TGTGCCAGCAGCCAATACAGGGTGGGGGACACTGAAGCTTTCTTT.